This passage covers 15 T cell receptor beta chains from one sample sequenced in a study of blood T cell repertoires in COVID-19. Generated by immunoSEQ multiplex PCR, the TCRdb table keeps only in-frame clones and is missing some. The sample records about 370,000 clones, roughly nine tenths being singletons. Sequences were obtained from peripheral blood. The receptors come from a young woman with COVID-19, enrolled during active disease.

The chain joins TRBV7-2 to TRBJ2-7, with 9 bases lining up with TRBD1. The CDR3 consists of 15 residues. Germline CDR1 SGHTA, CDR2 FQGNSA. J was trimmed by 3 bases and V by 4 bases; bases with no gene match: 7. CDR3 residues: CASSSDRGEVYEQYF. Written as DNA, the CDR3 is TGTGCCAGCAGCTCGGACAGGGGAGAGGTCTACGAGCAGTACTTC.

The V gene is TRBV7-9, the J gene TRBJ1-1; D is uncertain. Trimming shortened V by 5 bases and J by 7 bases, and 11 bases separated the two germline ends. The germline CDR1 and CDR2 sequences are SEHNR and FQNEAQ (reference sequence). The CDR3 totals 12 residues. The CDR3 sequence: CASSLIIREAFF. In DNA form, the CDR3 reads TGTGCCAGCAGCCTTATAATCCGTGAAGCTTTCTTT.

This rearrangement joins TRBV9 to TRBJ2-1; 8 bases agree with TRBD2. Germline CDR1 SGDLS, CDR2 YYNGEE. With V trimmed by 5 bases and J by 0 bases, 10 bases remained unmatched. The CDR3 contains 17 residues. In DNA, the CDR3 is TGTGCCAGCAGACCCGGTACTAGCGGAGGCTCCTACAATGAGCAGTTCTTC. Its translation: CASRPGTSGGSYNEQFF. The full variable domain, with the rest looked up from reference TRBV9 and TRBJ2-1, is DSGVTQTPKHLITATGQRVTLRCSPRSGDLSVYWYQQSLDQGLQFLIQYYNGEERAKGNILERFSAQQFPDLHSELNLSSLELGDSALYFCASRPGTSGGSYNEQFFGPGTRLTVL.

This chain's CDR3 is CASSLAGYVGTGELFF. CDR3 bases: TGTGCCAGCAGCTTGGCGGGGTATGTCGGGACCGGGGAGCTGTTTTTT. The V gene is TRBV5-6, the J gene TRBJ2-2; D perhaps matches TRBD2 (5 bases). The V gene's germline CDR1 is SGHDT and CDR2 YYEEEE. The CDR3 is 16 residues long. The ends were cut back, 0 bases at V and 5 bases at J, with 14 bases in the middle.

The gene calls are TRBV5-1 and TRBJ2-7, with TRBD1 as a possible D gene (5 bases). This CDR3 has 14 residues. V dropped 4 bases and J dropped 3 bases, with 14 bases sitting between them. Germline V lookup: CDR1 SGHRS, CDR2 YFSETQ. The CDR3 loop is CASSLTTGIYEQYF. CDR3 DNA: TGCGCCAGCAGCCTTACAACAGGAATCTACGAGCAGTACTTC.

V usage is TRBV6-6 and J usage is TRBJ2-5; a possible D gene is TRBD1 (6 bases). The V gene's germline CDR1 is MNHNY and CDR2 SVGAGI (reference sequence). V lost 6 bases and J 5 bases, leaving 16 bases between the germline ends. The CDR3 contains 14 residues. The CDR3 DNA is TGTGCCAGCAGATCACGACAGGCGTCGGAGACCCAGTACTTC. Protein: CASRSRQASETQYF.

The chain couples TRBV28 to TRBJ2-7; D is ambiguous. Germline CDR1 reads MDHEN; CDR2 reads SYDVKM. V was clipped by 6 bases and J by 2 bases, with 11 bases between them. The CDR3 spans 13 residues. CDR3 in DNA: TGTGCCAGCAGACCTGGCGGAGCCTACGAGCAGTACTTC. Translating it yields CASRPGGAYEQYF.

The chain is built from TRBV20-1 and TRBJ2-7, with unresolved D. The length of the CDR3 is 12 residues. Germline CDR1 is DFQATT and CDR2 is SNEGSKA (reference sequence). The V end lost 3 bases, the J end lost 3 bases, and 9 bases lay between the germline ends. In DNA, the CDR3 is TGCAGTGCTAGTTTCTTCGGCTACGAGCAGTACTTC. It specifies CSASFFGYEQYF.

The chain couples TRBV28 to TRBJ2-7; the D gene is possibly TRBD2 (7 bases). CDR1 and CDR2 from the germline V gene are MDHEN and SYDVKM. The V gene lost 2 bases and the J gene lost 5 bases, with 16 bases spanning the gap. The CDR3 length is 15 residues. The CDR3 spells CASSLLFQGRDEQYF. Written as DNA, the CDR3 is TGTGCCAGCAGTTTACTGTTTCAGGGGAGGGACGAGCAGTACTTC. The whole variable domain, remainder taken from reference TRBV28 and TRBJ2-7, is DVKVTQSSRYLVKRTGEKVFLECVQDMDHENMFWYRQDPGLGLRLIYFSYDVKMKEKGDIPEGYSVSREKKERFSLILESASTNQTSMYLCASSLLFQGRDEQYFGPGTRLTVT.

The sample holds one count of this clone. The chain uses TRBV6-2 or TRBV6-3 and TRBJ2-1, with D unresolved. Trimming removed 6 bases from V and 9 bases from J, with 12 bases in between. This CDR3 spans 12 amino acids. CDR1 is MNHEY, CDR2 SVGEGT, per germline. CDR3 protein: CASSLVQSEQFF. Here the CDR3 DNA reads TGTGCCAGCAGCCTGGTACAGAGTGAGCAGTTCTTC.

The chain couples TRBV6-5 to TRBJ1-1; the D is unclear. CDR3 length: 12 residues. The germline V gene encodes CDR1 MNHEY and CDR2 SVGAGI. With 0 bases removed from V and 7 bases from J, the gap between germline ends came to 6 bases. The CDR3 bases are TGTGCCAGCAGTTACTCTCCAGGTGAAGCTTTCTTT. It encodes CASSYSPGEAFF.

The chain recombines TRBV9 with TRBJ2-1; D perhaps matches TRBD2 (5 bases). The CDR3 totals 14 residues. The V end was cut by 0 bases, the J end by 14 bases, with 18 bases between. Germline V gene sequence: CDR1 SGDLS, CDR2 YYNGEE. CDR3 region: CASSVAGDGQRKFF. The DNA for the CDR3 is TGTGCCAGCAGCGTAGCCGGTGACGGCCAGCGGAAGTTCTTC.

The chain uses TRBV7-2 and TRBJ2-3, with 13 bases matching TRBD2. The V and J ends lost 4 bases and 3 bases, in that order; junction bases with no gene match: 10. CDR3 length: 18 residues. Germline CDR1 reads SGHTA; CDR2 reads FQGNSA. The CDR3: CASSSGLAGDTRTDTQYF. DNA of the CDR3: TGTGCCAGCAGCTCAGGACTAGCGGGGGATACTAGAACAGATACGCAGTATTTT.

The V and J genes are TRBV11-2 and TRBJ2-7; the match to TRBD1 covers 7 bases. The germline V gene encodes CDR1 SGHAT and CDR2 FQNNGV. The junction had 11 bases not matched to a gene; V was cut back by 5 bases and J by 4 bases. The CDR3 covers 15 residues. CDR3 sequence: CASSPISQGKYEQYV. DNA of the CDR3: TGTGCCAGCAGCCCCATTTCACAGGGGAAATACGAGCAGTACGTC.

This CDR3 is CASSPGQDNEKLFF. The CDR3 nucleotides read TGTGCCAGCTCACCAGGACAAGATAATGAAAAACTGTTTTTT. The chain carries TRBV18 and TRBJ1-4; possible D gene TRBD1, 5 bases. The CDR3 length is 14 residues. Germline V gives CDR1 KGHSH, CDR2 LQKENI. V was cut by 2 bases and J by 4 bases, with 8 bases left in between.